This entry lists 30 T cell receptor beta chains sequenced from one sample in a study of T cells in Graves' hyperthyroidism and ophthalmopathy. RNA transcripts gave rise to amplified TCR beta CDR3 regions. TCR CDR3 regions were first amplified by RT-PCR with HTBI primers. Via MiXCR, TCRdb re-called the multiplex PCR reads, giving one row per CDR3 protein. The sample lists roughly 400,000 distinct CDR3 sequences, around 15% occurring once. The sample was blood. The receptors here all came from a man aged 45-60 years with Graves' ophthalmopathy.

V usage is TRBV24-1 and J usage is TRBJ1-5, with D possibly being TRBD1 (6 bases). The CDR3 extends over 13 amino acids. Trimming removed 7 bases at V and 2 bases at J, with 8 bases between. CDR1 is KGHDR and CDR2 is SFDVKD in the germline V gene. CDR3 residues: CATRGAGNQPQHF. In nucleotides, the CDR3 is TGTGCCACCAGGGGGGCTGGCAATCAGCCCCAGCATTTT.

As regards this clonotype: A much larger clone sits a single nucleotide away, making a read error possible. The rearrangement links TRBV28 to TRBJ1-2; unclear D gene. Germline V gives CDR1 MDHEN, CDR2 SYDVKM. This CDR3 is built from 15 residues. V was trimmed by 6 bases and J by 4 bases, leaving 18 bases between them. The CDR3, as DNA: TGTGCCAGCAGGTTACCTGGTGGTCAACTCTATGGCTACACCTTC. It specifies CASRLPGGQLYGYTF.

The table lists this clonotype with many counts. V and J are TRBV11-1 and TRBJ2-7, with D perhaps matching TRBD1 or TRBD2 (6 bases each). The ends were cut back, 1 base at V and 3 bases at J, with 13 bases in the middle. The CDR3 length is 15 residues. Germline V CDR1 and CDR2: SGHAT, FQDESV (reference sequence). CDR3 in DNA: TGTGCCAGCAGCTTAGACCGCGGAGGGGGCTACGAGCAGTACTTC. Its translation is CASSLDRGGGYEQYF. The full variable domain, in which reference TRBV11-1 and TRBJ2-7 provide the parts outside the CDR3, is EAEVAQSPRYKITEKSQAVAFWCDPISGHATLYWYRQILGQGPELLVQFQDESVVDDSQLPKDRFSAERLKGVDSTLKIQPAELGDSAMYLCASSLDRGGGYEQYFGPGTRLTVT.

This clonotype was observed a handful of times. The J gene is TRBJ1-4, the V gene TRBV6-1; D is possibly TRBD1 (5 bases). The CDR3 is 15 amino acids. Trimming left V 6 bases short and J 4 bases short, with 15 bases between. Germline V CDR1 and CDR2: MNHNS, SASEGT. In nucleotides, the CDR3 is TGTGCCAGCAGGGGACGAGACATGGTTAATGAAAAACTGTTTTTT. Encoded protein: CASRGRDMVNEKLFF.

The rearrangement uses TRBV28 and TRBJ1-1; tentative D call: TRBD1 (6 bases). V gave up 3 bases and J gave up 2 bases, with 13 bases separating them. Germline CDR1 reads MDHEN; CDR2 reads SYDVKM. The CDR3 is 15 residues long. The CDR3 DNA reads TGTGCCAGCAGTTTGAAGACAGGACTAAACACTGAAGCTTTCTTT. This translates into CASSLKTGLNTEAFF.

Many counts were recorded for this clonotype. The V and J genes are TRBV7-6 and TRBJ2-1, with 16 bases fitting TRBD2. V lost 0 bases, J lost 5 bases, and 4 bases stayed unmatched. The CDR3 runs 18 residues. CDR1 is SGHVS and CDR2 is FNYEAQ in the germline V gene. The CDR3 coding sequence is TGTGCCAGCAGCTTAGCGTTGGGACTAGCGGGAGGGGACAATGAGCAGTTCTTC. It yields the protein CASSLALGLAGGDNEQFF.

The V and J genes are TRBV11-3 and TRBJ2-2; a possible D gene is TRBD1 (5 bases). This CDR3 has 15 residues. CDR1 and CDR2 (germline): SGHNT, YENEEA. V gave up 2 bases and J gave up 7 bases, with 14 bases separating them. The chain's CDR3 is CASSLSSGLGGELFF. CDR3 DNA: TGTGCCAGCAGCTTATCTTCAGGGTTGGGCGGGGAGCTGTTTTTT.

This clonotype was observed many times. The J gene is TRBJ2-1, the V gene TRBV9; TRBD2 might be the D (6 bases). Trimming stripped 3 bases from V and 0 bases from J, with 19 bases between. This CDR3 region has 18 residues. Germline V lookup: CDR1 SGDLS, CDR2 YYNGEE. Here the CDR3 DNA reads TGTGCCAGCAGCGCGGGGGTGACACAACTAAGCTCCTACAATGAGCAGTTCTTC. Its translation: CASSAGVTQLSSYNEQFF.

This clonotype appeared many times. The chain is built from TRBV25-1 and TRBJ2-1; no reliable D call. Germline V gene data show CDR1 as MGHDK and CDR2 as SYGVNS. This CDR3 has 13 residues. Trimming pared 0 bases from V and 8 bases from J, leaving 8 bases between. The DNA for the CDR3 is TGTGCCAGCAGTGAATATTCGGTCCATGAGCAGTTCTTC. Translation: CASSEYSVHEQFF.

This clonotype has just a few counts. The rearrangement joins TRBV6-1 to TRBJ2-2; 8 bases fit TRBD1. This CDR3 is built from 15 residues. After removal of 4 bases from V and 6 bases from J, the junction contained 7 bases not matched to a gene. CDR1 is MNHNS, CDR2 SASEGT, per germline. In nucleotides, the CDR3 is TGTGCCAGCAGTGTGGACAGGGTAGTAGCCGGGGAGCTGTTTTTT. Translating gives CASSVDRVVAGELFF.

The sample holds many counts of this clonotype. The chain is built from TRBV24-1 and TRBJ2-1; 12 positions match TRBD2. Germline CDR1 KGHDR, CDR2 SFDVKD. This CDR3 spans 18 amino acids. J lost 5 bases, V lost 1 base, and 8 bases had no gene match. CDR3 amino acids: CATSDFETSGRRHNEQFF. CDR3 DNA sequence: TGTGCCACCAGTGATTTTGAAACTAGCGGGAGGCGCCACAATGAGCAGTTCTTC.

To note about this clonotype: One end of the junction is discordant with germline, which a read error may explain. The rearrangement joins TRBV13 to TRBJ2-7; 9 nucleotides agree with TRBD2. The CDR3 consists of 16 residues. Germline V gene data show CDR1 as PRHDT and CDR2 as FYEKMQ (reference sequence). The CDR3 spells CAGSLGTGGLATEQYF. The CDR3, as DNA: TGTGCCGGCAGCTTAGGCACCGGGGGACTAGCTACCGAGCAGTACTTC. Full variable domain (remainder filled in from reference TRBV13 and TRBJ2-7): AAGVIQSPRHLIKEKRETATLKCYPIPRHDTVYWYQQGPGQDPQFLISFYEKMQSDKGSIPDRFSAQQFSDYHSELNMSSLELGDSALYFCAGSLGTGGLATEQYFGPGTRLTVT.

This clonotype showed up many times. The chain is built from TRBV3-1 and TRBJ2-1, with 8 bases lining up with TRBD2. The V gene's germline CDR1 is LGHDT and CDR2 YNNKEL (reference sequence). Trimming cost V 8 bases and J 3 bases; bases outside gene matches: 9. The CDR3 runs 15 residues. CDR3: CASGPTSGVYNEQFF. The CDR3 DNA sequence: TGTGCCAGCGGCCCTACTAGCGGAGTCTACAATGAGCAGTTCTTC.

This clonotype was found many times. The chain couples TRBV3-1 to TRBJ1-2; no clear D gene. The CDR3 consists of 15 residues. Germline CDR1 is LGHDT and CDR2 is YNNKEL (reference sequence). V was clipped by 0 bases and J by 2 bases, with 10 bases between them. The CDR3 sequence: CASSQDPSANYGYTF. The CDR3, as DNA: TGTGCCAGCAGCCAAGATCCCTCCGCAAACTATGGCTACACCTTC.

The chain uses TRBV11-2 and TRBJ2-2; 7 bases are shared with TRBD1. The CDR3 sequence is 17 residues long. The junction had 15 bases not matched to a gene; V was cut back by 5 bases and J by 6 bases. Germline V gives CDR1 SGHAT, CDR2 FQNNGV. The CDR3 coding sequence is TGTGCCAGCAGCCGAGACAGGGAAGGACGTGGTCCCGGGGAGCTGTTTTTT. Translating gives CASSRDREGRGPGELFF. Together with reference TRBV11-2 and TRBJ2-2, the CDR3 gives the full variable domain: EAGVAQSPRYKIIEKRQSVAFWCNPISGHATLYWYQQILGQGPKLLIQFQNNGVVDDSQLPKDRFSAERLKGVDSTLKIQPAKLEDSAVYLCASSRDREGRGPGELFFGEGSRLTVL.

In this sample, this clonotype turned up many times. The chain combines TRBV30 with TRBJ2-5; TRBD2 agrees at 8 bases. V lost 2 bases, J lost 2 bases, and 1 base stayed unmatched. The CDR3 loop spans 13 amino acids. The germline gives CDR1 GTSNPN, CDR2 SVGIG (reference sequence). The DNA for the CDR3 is TGTGCCTGGAGTTTAGCGGGGCAAGAGACCCAGTACTTC. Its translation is CAWSLAGQETQYF.

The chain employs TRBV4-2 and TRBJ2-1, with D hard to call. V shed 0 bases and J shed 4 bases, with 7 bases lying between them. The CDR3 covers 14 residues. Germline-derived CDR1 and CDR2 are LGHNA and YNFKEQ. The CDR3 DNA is TGTGCCAGCAGCCAAGATTTGTATTACAATGAGCAGTTCTTC. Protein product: CASSQDLYYNEQFF.

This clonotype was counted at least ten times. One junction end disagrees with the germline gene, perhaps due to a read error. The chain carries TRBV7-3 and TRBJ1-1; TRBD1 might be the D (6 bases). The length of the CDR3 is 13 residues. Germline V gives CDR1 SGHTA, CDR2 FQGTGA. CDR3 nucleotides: TGCGCCAGCAGCTCACAGGGAAACACTGAAGCTTTCTTT. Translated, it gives CASSSQGNTEAFF.

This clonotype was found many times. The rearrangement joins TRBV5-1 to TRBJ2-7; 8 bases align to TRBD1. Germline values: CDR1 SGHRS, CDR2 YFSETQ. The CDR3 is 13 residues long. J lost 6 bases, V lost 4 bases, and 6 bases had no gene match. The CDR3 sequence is CASSLDRVGEQYF. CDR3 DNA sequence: TGCGCCAGCAGCCTGGACAGGGTAGGCGAGCAGTACTTC.

The CDR3, as DNA: TGTGCCAGCAGTTTCTCCGGGACAGGGATAGAGACCCAGTACTTC. This encodes CASSFSGTGIETQYF. This rearrangement joins TRBV27 to TRBJ2-5; 9 bases align to TRBD1. There are 15 residues in the CDR3. Per germline, CDR1 MNHEY and CDR2 SMNVEV (reference sequence). V dropped 3 bases and J dropped 4; count of bases not matched to a gene: 6.

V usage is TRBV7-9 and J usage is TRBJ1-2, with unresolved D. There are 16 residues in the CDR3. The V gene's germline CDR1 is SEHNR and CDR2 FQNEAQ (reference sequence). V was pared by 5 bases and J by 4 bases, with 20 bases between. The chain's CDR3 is CASSPESLGMGYGYTF. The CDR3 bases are TGTGCCAGCAGCCCGGAATCTCTGGGTATGGGCTATGGCTACACCTTC.

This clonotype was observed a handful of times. The CDR3 DNA follows: TGTGCCAGCAGCTACAATACAGGGCTGGATACGCAGTATTTT. It translates to CASSYNTGLDTQYF. This chain joins TRBV7-3 and TRBJ2-3; possible D gene TRBD1, 6 bases. This CDR3 spans 14 amino acids. Trimming took off 4 bases at V and 6 bases at J, with 14 bases between the two ends. Germline loops: CDR1 SGHTA, CDR2 FQGTGA.

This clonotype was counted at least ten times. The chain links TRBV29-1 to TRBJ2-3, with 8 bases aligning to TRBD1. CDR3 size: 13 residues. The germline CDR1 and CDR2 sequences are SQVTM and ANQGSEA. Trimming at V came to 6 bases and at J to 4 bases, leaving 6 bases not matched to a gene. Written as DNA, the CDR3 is TGCAGCGTCGCCCCGGACAGGGCAGATACGCAGTATTTT. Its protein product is CSVAPDRADTQYF.

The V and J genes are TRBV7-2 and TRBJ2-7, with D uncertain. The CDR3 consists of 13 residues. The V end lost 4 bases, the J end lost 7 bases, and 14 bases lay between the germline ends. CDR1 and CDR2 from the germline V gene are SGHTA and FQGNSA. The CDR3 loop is CASSSRLSWEQYF. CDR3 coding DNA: TGTGCCAGCAGCTCAAGGTTATCGTGGGAGCAGTACTTC.

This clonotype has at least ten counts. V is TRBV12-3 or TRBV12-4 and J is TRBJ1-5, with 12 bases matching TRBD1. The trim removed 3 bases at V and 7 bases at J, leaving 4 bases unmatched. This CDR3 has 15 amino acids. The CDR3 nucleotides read TGTGCCAGCAGTTTGGGGACAGGGGGCGGACAGCCCCAGCATTTT. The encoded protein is CASSLGTGGGQPQHF.

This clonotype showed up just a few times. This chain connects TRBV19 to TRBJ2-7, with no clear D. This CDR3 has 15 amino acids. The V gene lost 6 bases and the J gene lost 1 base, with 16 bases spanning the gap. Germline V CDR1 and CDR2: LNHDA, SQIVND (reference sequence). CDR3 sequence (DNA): TGTGCCAGTAGCGTTGCTTCCGCCTTTTCCTACGAGCAGTACTTC. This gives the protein CASSVASAFSYEQYF.

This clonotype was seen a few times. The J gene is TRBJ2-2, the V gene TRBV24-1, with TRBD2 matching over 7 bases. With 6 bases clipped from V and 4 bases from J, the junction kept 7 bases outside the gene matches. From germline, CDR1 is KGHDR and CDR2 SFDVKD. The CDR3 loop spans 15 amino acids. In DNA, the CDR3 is TGTGCCACCAGTTCCCAAGCGGGACGCACCGGGGAGCTGTTTTTT. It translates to CATSSQAGRTGELFF.

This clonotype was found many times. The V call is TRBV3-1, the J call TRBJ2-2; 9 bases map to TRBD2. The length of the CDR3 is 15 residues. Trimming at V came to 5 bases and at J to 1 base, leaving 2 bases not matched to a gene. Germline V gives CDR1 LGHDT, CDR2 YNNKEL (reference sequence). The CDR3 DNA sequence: TGTGCCAGCAGCTTAGCGGGGGTGAACACCGGGGAGCTGTTTTTT. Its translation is CASSLAGVNTGELFF.

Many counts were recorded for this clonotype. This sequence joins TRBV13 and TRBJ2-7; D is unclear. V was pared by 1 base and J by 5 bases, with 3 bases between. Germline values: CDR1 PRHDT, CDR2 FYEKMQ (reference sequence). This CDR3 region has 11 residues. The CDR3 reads CASSLANEQYF. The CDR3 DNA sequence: TGTGCCAGCAGCTTAGCGAACGAGCAGTACTTC. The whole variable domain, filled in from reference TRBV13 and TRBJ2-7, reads AAGVIQSPRHLIKEKRETATLKCYPIPRHDTVYWYQQGPGQDPQFLISFYEKMQSDKGSIPDRFSAQQFSDYHSELNMSSLELGDSALYFCASSLANEQYFGPGTRLTVT.

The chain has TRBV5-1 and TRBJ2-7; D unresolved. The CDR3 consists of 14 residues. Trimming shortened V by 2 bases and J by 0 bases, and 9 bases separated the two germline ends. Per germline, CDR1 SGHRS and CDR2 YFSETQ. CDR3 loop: CASSFVASSYEQYF. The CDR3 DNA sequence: TGCGCCAGCAGCTTTGTCGCGAGCTCCTACGAGCAGTACTTC.